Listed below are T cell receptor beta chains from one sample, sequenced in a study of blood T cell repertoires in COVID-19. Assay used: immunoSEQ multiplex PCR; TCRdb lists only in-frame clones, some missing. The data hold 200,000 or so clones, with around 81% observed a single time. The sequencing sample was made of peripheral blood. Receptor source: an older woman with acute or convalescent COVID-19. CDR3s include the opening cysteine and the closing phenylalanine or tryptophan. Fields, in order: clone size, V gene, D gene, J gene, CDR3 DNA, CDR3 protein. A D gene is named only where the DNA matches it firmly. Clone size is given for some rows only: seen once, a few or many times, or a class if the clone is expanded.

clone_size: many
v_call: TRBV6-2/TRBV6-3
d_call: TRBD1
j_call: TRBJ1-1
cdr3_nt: TGTGCCAGCAGTTATGCGTCAGCCGGGACAGGGAAAAACACTGAAGCTTTCTTT
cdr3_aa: CASSYASAGTGKNTEAFF

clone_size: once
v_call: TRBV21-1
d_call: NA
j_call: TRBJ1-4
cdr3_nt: TGTGCCAGCAGCAAAAAGGTGGCAGGGGATGAAAAACTGTTTTTT
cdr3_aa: CASSKKVAGDEKLFF

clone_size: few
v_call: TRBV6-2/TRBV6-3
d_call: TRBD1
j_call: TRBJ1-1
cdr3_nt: TGTGCCAGCAGTCGGACAGGCCTGGCTGAAGCTTTCTTT
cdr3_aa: CASSRTGLAEAFF

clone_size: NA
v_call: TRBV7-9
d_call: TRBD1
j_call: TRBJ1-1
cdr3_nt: TGTGCCAGCAGCGGCAGGACAGGGAACGGAGCTTTCTTT
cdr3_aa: CASSGRTGNGAFF

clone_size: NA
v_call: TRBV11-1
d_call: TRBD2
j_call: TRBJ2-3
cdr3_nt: TGTGCCAGCAGCTCTAGCGGGGGGGCCACAGATACGCAGTATTTT
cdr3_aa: CASSSSGGATDTQYF

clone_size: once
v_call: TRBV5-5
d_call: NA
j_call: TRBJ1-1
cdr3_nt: TGTGCCAGCAGTTTAGATCGGGGCACTGAAGCTTTCTTT
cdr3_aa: CASSLDRGTEAFF

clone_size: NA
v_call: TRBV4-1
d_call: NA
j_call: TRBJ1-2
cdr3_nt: TGCGCCAGCAGCCAAGTTGTTCTTGGACAGCGTAACTATGGCTACACCTTC
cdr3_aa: CASSQVVLGQRNYGYTF

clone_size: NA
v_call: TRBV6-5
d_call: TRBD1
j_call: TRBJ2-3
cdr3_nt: TGTGCCAGCAGTCGAACCTGGGACAGTCCTTGGGAGTATTTT
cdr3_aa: CASSRTWDSPWEYF

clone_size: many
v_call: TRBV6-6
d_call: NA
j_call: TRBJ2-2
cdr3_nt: TGTGCCAGCAGTCCTCCGGCGAACACCGGGGAGCTGTTTTTT
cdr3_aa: CASSPPANTGELFF

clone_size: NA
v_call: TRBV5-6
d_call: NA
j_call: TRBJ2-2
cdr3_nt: TGTGCCAGCAGCTTGCCCGGCGGGGTCACCGGGGAGCTGTTTTTT
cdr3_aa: CASSLPGGVTGELFF

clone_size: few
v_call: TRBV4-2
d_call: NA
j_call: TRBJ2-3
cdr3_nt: TGTGCCAGCAGCCAACCCCCAAGCGGCGATACGCAGTATTTT
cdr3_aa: CASSQPPSGDTQYF

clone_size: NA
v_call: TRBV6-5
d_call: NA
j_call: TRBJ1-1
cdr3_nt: TGTGCCAGCCTTGCGGGGAACACTGAAGCTTTCTTT
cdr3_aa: CASLAGNTEAFF

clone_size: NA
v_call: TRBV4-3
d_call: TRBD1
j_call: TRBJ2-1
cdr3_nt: TGCGCCAGCAGTCTGGGACAGGTATCCTACAATGAGCAGTTCTTC
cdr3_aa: CASSLGQVSYNEQFF

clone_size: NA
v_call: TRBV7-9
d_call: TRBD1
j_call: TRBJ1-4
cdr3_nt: TGTGCCAGCAGCTTAGGACAGGGGGTCCGAAAACTGTTTTTT
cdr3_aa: CASSLGQGVRKLFF

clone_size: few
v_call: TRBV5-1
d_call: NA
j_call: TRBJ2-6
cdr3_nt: TGCGCCAGCAGCTTTTACTCTGGGGCCAACGTCCTGACTTTC
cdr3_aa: CASSFYSGANVLTF

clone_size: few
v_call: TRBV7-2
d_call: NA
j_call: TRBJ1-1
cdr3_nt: TGTGCCAGCAGCTTAGGTGGCAGCGTGAACACTGAAGCTTTCTTT
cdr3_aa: CASSLGGSVNTEAFF

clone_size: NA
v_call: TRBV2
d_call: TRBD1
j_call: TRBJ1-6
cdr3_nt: TGTGCCAGAACCGTCGGGGACAGGGGGGGTTCACCCCTCCACTTT
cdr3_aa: CARTVGDRGGSPLHF

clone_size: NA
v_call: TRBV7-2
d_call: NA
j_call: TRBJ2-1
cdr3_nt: TGTGCCAGCAGTCCTCGGACAAGCTACAATGAGCAGTTCTTC
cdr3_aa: CASSPRTSYNEQFF

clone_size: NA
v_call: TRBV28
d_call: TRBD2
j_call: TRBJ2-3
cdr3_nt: TGTGCCACCACTGACCTAGCGGGGGGTGGGGATACGCAGTATTTT
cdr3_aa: CATTDLAGGGDTQYF

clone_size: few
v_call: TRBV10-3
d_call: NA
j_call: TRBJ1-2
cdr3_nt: TGTGCCATCAGTGAGGACAGGCTGGTCGGCTACACCTTC
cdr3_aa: CAISEDRLVGYTF

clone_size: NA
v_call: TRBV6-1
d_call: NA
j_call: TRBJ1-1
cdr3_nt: TGTGCCAGCAGTGAACGGGTCTCGAGGGCCGGGAACACTGAAGCTTTCTTT
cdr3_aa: CASSERVSRAGNTEAFF

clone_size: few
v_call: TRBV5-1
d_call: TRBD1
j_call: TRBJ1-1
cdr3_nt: TGCGCCAGCAGGAGGGACACAGGGGGCCCTGAAGCTTTCTTT
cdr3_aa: CASRRDTGGPEAFF

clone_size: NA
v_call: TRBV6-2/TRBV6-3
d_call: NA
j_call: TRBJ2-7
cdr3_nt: TGTGCCAGCAGTTACTCGTTGTCTAGCCCCGACGGTAATTACGACGAGCAGTACTTC
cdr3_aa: CASSYSLSSPDGNYDEQYF

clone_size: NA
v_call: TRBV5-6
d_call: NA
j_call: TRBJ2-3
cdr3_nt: TGTGCCAGCAGCTTGGCGCCCGGGGGGCCCACAGATACGCAGTATTTT
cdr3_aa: CASSLAPGGPTDTQYF

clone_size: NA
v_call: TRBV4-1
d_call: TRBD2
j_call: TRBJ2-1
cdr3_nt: TGCGCCAGCAGCCAAGGGGGGGGCTCCTACAATGAGCAGTTCTTC
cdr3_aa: CASSQGGGSYNEQFF

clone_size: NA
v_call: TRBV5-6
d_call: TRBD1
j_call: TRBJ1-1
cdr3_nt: TGTGCCAGCAGCCTTGGACAGGGCGAGGCTTTCTTT
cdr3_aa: CASSLGQGEAFF

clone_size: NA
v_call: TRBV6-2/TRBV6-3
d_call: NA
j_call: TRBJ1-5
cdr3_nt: TGTGCCAGCAGCCTACAGGGTCCTCAGCCCCAGCATTTT
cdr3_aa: CASSLQGPQPQHF

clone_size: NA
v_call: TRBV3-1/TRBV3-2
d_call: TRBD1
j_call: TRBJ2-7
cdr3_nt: TGTGCCAGCAGCCGTACAGGGGTGGTAGGGGAGCAGTACTTC
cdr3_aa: CASSRTGVVGEQYF

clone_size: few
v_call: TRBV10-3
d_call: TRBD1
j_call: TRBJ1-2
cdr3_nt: TGTGCCATCACCTCAGACAGGGGGCATGGCTACACCTTC
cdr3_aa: CAITSDRGHGYTF

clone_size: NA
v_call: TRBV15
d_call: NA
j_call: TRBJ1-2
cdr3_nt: TGTGCCACCAGCAGGGAAGGAGGGAACTATGGCTACACCTTC
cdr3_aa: CATSREGGNYGYTF

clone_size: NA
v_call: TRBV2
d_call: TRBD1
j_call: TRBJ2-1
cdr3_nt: TGTGCCAGCAACCGCGACCAGCGAAGGGCAGGGGGTGCGAATGAGCAGTTCTTC
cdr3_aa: CASNRDQRRAGGANEQFF

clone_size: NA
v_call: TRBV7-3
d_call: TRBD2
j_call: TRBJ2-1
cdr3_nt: TGTGCCAGCAGCTTAATAGCGGGGGGCAACAATGAGCAGTTCTTC
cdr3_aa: CASSLIAGGNNEQFF

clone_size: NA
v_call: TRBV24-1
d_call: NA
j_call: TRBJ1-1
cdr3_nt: TGTGCCACCAGTCGTCCCGGGTGGGGCACCGTGAACACTGAAGCTTTCTTT
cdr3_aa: CATSRPGWGTVNTEAFF

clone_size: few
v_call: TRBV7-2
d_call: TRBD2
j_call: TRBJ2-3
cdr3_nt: TGTGCCAGCAGCTTACGATCCGTAGCGGGGGCCCCAAGCACAGATACGCAGTATTTT
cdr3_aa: CASSLRSVAGAPSTDTQYF

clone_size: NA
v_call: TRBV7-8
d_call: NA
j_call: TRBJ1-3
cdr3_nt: TGTGCCAGCAGCCCCCAAGGGGCAGGCAGCTCTGGAAACACCATATATTTT
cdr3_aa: CASSPQGAGSSGNTIYF

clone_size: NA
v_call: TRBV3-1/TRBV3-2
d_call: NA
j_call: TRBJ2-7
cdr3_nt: TGTGCCAGCAGCCAAGGGGCAGGGGCCTACGAGCAGTACTTC
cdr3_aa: CASSQGAGAYEQYF

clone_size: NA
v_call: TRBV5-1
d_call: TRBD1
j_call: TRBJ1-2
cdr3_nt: TGCGCCAGCAGCTTGCTTGGGACAGCAGCTAACTATGGCTACACCTTC
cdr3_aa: CASSLLGTAANYGYTF

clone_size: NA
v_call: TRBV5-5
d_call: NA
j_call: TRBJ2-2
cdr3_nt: TGTGCCAGCGGGGCCGGGACCGGGGAGCTGTTTTTT
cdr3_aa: CASGAGTGELFF

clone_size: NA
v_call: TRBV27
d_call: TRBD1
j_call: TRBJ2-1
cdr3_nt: TGTGCCAGCAGTCGAGGGGGCTCAGGTGAGCAGTTCTTC
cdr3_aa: CASSRGGSGEQFF

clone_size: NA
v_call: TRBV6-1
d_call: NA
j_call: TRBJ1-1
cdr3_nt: TGTGCCAGCAGTGAACCCAGTTCCACTGAAGCTTTCTTT
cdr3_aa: CASSEPSSTEAFF

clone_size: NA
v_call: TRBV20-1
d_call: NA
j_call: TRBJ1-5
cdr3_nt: TGCAGTGCTCTAAATCAGCCCCAGCATTTT
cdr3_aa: CSALNQPQHF

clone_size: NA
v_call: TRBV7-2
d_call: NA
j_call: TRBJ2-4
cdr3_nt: TGTGCCAGCAGCCAAGGAAACAGGGATGGACAGGCCAAAAACATTCAGTACTTC
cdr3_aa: CASSQGNRDGQAKNIQYF

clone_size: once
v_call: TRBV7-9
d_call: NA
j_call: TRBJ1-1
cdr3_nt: TGTGCCAGCAGATCGACCGGGGGTAGCACTGAAGCTTTCTTT
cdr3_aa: CASRSTGGSTEAFF

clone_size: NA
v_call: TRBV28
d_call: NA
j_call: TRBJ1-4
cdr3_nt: TGTGCCAGCAGTGTAAACAGGTTGAGTTCTAATGAAAAACTGTTTTTT
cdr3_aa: CASSVNRLSSNEKLFF

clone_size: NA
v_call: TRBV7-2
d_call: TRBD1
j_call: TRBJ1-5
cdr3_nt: TGTGCCAGCAGCTTAGGACAGGGGGCTAGTCAGCCCCAGCATTTT
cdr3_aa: CASSLGQGASQPQHF

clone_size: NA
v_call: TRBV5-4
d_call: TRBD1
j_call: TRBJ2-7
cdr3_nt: TGTGCCAGCAGGGGACAGGGGACCTACGAGCAGTACTTC
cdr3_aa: CASRGQGTYEQYF

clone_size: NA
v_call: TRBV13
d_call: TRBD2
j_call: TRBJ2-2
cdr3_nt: TGTGCCAGCAGCTTAAATAGCGGGGGCACCGGGGAGCTGTTTTTT
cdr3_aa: CASSLNSGGTGELFF

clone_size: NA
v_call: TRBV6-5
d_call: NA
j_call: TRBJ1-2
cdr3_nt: TGTGCCAGCAGGACAAGGGGGTTTTATGGCTACACCTTC
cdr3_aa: CASRTRGFYGYTF